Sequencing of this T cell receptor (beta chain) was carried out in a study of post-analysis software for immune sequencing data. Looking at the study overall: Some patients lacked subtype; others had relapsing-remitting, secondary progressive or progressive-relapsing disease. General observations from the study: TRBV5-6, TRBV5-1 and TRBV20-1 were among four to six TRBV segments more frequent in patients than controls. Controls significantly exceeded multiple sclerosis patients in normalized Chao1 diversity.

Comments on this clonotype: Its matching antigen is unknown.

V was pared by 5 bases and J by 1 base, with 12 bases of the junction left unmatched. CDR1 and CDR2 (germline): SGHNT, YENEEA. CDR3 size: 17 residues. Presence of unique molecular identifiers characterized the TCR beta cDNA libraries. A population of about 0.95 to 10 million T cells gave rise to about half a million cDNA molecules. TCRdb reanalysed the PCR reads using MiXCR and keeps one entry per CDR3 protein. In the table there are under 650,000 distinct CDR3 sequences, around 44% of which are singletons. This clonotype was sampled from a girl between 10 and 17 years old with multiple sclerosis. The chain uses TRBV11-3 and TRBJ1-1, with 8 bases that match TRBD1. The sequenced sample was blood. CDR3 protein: CASSPGQGAPSNTEAFF. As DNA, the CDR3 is TGTGCCAGCAGCCCTGGACAGGGAGCCCCCTCGAACACTGAAGCTTTCTTT.